This T cell receptor (beta chain) was obtained from a study of cytomegalovirus exposure and HLA in healthy donors (dated by TCRdb to 2016 to 2017). Concerning the study at large: In an earlier analysis of 550 to 750 of the donors, around 290 Gb of sequence data and 100 million or so unique TCR beta sequences from 180 million or so T cells were reported. Roughly 300 gigabases of sequencing data and 70 million to 100 million unique TCR sequences were included in an early release covering around 650 HLA-typed donors. Of the roughly 400 genotyped donors, about 80% fell in the genetic ancestry cluster associated with self-reported Caucasian donors. The study aimed to test whether cataloging public T cell receptors could reveal signatures of past pathogen exposure. The study profiled the T cell repertoires of 500 to 800 subjects by immunosequencing and related them to cytomegalovirus serostatus. A separate validation cohort of some 130 different subjects was used in addition to the roughly 640-subject first cohort. The study combined high-throughput TCR immunosequencing, statistical association of individual TCRs with disease status, and machine learning to predict cytomegalovirus infection status. To study patterns of TCR occurrence, a later analysis re-analyzed previously published TCR beta repertoires from hundreds of donors and added high-resolution HLA genotyping. In the later analysis, no new phenotypic data were used to find candidate immune exposures; instead, reliance was placed on TCR beta sequences and their occurrence across donors. To decide whether each TCR beta V gene segment behaved as functional or pseudogenic, an earlier analysis of over 500 of the donors relied on high-throughput TCR beta sequencing. Donor age, sex, ethnicity and CMV serostatus were compiled together with the repertoire data. A later genetic analysis used genome-wide SNP genotypes for about 65% of the roughly 670 donors, treating that subset as a discovery cohort. Every repertoire in the discovery cohort had been generated on one and the same sequencing platform. Both class I and class II loci were covered by HLA typing, at four-digit resolution. The number of typed donors differed by locus: about 620-640 for A, B, C, DRB1 and DQB1; 522 for DQA1; over 600 for DPA1; and about 470 for DPB1. Roughly 5 DR-DQ haplotypes were handled as single units for association and clustering, since linkage in the cohort was strong. Among some 400 genotyped donors of the cohort, an average of around 250,000 unique TCR beta nucleotide sequences was sequenced per donor, of which about 19% were non-productive. Here is what the overall study found, with its caveats: CMV serostatus was the only immune exposure information available for the cohort. The sequencing pipeline was judged likely to have produced a cluster of highly shared sequence variants as a technical artifact. A later analysis found that most CMV-associated TCR beta chains appeared HLA-restricted, with HLA associations seemingly driven largely by CMV exposure. Linkage disequilibrium might explain the correlated functional status among segregating V segments, but an unknown experimental factor could not be ruled out. Compared with the roughly 700-donor mean, donors in an Asian-associated ancestry cluster had fewer N-insertions in productive TCRs, according to a later genetic analysis. An association between a missense DCLRE1C variant and V-gene and J-gene trimming of TCR beta chains was found in a later genetic analysis and replicated in an independent cohort. A later analysis reported that several top co-occurrence clusters appeared linked to parvovirus B19, influenza, CMV and Epstein-Barr virus. A further reported finding was that TCR beta sequences accurately predicted the HLA-A and HLA-B alleles for most subjects in the first cohort. In the study, around 160 TCR beta chains were listed as associated with cytomegalovirus. A few of the identified cytomegalovirus-associated TCR beta chains were confirmed in vitro to be specific for cytomegalovirus antigens. At a false discovery rate of 0.05, a later analysis linked about 17,000 TCR beta sequences to specific HLA alleles. The classifier was reported to diagnose cytomegalovirus status with high specificity and sensitivity in both the original cohort and the validation cohort. It was suggested by the authors that the approach could potentially be generalized to other disease states and immunological phenotypes. Because HLA typing was unavailable for some donors at each locus, only the typed subset was used in association tests. When HLA alleles, especially DR and DQ, strongly co-occurred, attributing TCR associations to individual alleles was difficult. In a later analysis, TCR association rates were found to vary across HLA loci, with the most associated TCRs seen for DRB1 alleles and the fewest for HLA-C alleles. The presence/absence analyses assumed that sequencing depth was roughly uniform across donors, and that assumption may not be true. In an earlier analysis of 450 to 750 of the donors, most TCR beta V segments appeared in productive rearrangements about 90% or about 30% of the time, broadly matching IMGT annotations. While some public TCRs were present in many individuals, most TCR sequences turned up only very rarely across donors. Because counts were too low, about 18 rarely observed V segments, including chromosome 9 orphons, were excluded from the earlier analysis of several hundred of the donors. The cohort was sequenced for TCR beta chains only, and without alpha or paired-chain data the features that could be detected were limited. Compared with equally common non-associated chains, HLA-associated TCR beta chains in a later analysis were more clonally expanded and had lower generation probabilities.

Worth noting for this clone: What antigen it recognizes has not been identified. No per-base quality is available; no much larger clone lies one base away.

The library relied on the immunoSEQ multiplex PCR assay. A mixture of 60 forward primers for TCR Vbeta segments and 13 reverse primers for TCR Jbeta segments was used in the multiplex PCR. A multiplex PCR assay on genomic DNA amplified the CDR3 region of rearranged TCR beta genes. The Illumina HiSeq System was used to sequence the amplified TCR beta libraries as 87-base-pair reads. Per the authors' processing: In a later analysis, 80 million or so unique TCR beta chains were counted across the 690 or so repertoires, and roughly 10 million of these chains were shared by at least two donors. A nearest-neighbor algorithm error-corrected the raw reads and collapsed the reads into unique sequences, merging closely related sequences to remove PCR and sequencing errors. V, D and J gene segments were assigned by aligning CDR3 sequences to IMGT reference sequences. Each retained sequence needed at least a six-nucleotide match to both a V gene segment and a J gene segment. Rearrangements were classified as productive when the CDR3 lacked stop codons and remained in frame with V and J, and all other rearrangements were classified as non-productive. Following IMGT convention, CDR3 was defined as the stretch from the second conserved V-encoded cysteine to the conserved J-encoded phenylalanine. The earlier analysis of some 550 of the donors excluded any sequence lacking an unambiguous match to a single V gene segment. An earlier analysis of approximately 590 of the donors classified V segments as functional when productive rearrangements were above 56.7% and as segregating when the standard deviation between donors was above 5%. A statistical classification framework was built to diagnose cytomegalovirus status from the catalog of TCR beta chain sequences. In a later analysis, TCR nucleotide sequences were compared against IMGT/GENE-DB human TR gene sequences so that V and J genes could be assigned. A later analysis assigned CDR3 sequences and most-parsimonious VDJ recombination scenarios with the TCRdist pipeline. In a later analysis, every TCR beta chain was defined by the combination of its CDR3 amino acid sequence and its V-gene family, and reads without a unique V-gene family were dropped. In a later analysis, approximately 590 highly shared, low-generation-probability nucleotide sequences were removed to address suspected cross-contamination and a sequencing artifact. In a later analysis, a clonal expansion index for each public chain was calculated from normalized within-repertoire ranks of inferred template counts. In a later analysis, generation probabilities were computed with a VDJ recombination model fitted to out-of-frame rearrangements, and the resulting probabilities were checked against IGoR. Hypergeometric tests were used in a later analysis to score TCR-TCR, TCR-HLA and TCR-CMV co-occurrence, with a repertoire-size bias correction applied to the TCR pairs. False discovery rates were estimated in a later analysis by permuting HLA or CMV assignments 20 times. In a later analysis, co-occurring TCRs were grouped with DBSCAN, and TCRdist sequence similarity was added when clustering was performed within HLA-allele-positive subsets. Co-occurrence clustering excluded repertoires with fewer than 30,000 or more than 120,000 public chains, plus five with anomalous nucleotide sharing. TCRdb's version of the immuneACCESS table is confined to in-frame rearrangements and falls short of the full clone set. An unresolved V gene accounts for under half of the shortfall where checked; the remainder is of unknown origin. V and J calls and clone size are as listed in that table; D and trimming were resolved from the DNA. In all, the sample holds about 170,000 clones, and roughly 70% of those were seen once. Of the sample, about 4.9% falls within the top ten clones.

The cohort comprised under 700 healthy bone marrow donors. All cohort members were sampled while nominally healthy, although unrecorded immune exposures were likely present. The donor tested CMV seropositive and was one of the 289 seropositive cohort members. Every donor gave a peripheral blood sample, and the peripheral blood mononuclear cells from that sample were used for TCR beta sequencing. The Qiagen DNeasy Blood Extraction Kit was used to extract genomic DNA from the blood cell samples. The specimen was PBMCs. The TCR originated in a woman younger than 35 in good health and CMV-seropositive.

Here is the DNA: TGTGCCAGCAAAACCGGGACATTAAATGAAAAACTGTTTTTT. This gives the protein CASKTGTLNEKLFF. Here the chain combines TRBV28 and TRBJ1-4; 6 matching bases give a weak D call of TRBD1. From the cysteine through the phenylalanine, the CDR3 covers 14 amino acids. The DNA shown is the 42-base CDR3, in frame from base 1. A distance of 14 bases separates the germline ends of V and J, which lose 7 bases and 5 bases respectively. Taken from the germline V gene, the CDR1 and CDR2 loops are MDHEN and SYDVKM.